Listed below are T cell receptor beta chains from one sample, sequenced in a study of cytomegalovirus exposure and HLA in healthy donors. This table comes from immunoSEQ multiplex PCR, and its TCRdb copy is limited to in-frame clones, with some not included. This table has around 160,000 clones, 91% appearing once. The sequencing sample was made of PBMCs. All receptors come from a woman younger than 35 in good health and CMV-seropositive. Each CDR3 is given with its conserved first and last residue. Each record gives: J gene, clone size, D gene, V gene, CDR3 protein, CDR3 DNA. The D gene is left open where the match is weak. The listing skips clone size in some rows; elsewhere it reads once, few, many or a size class.

J: TRBJ2-7; size: .; D: TRBD1; V: TRBV5-4; CDR3: CASSGRQGLSYEQYF; DNA: TGTGCCAGCAGCGGTAGACAGGGCCTTAGCTACGAGCAGTACTTC
J: TRBJ2-7; size: .; D: .; V: TRBV11-2; CDR3: CASSLSLVNSYEQYF; DNA: TGTGCCAGCAGCTTAAGCCTCGTAAACTCCTACGAGCAGTACTTC
J: TRBJ2-1; size: .; D: TRBD1; V: TRBV11-2; CDR3: CASSSRQGPYNEQFF; DNA: TGTGCCAGCAGCTCCCGACAGGGGCCTTACAATGAGCAGTTCTTC
J: TRBJ2-7; size: .; D: TRBD1; V: TRBV28; CDR3: CASRSPGTGSSYEQYF; DNA: TGTGCCAGCAGGTCTCCAGGGACAGGGTCCTCCTACGAGCAGTACTTC
J: TRBJ1-1; size: .; D: TRBD1; V: TRBV6-6; CDR3: CASSSTGTGDPEAFF; DNA: TGTGCCAGCAGTTCCACCGGGACAGGAGACCCTGAAGCTTTCTTT
J: TRBJ1-1; size: .; D: TRBD1; V: TRBV5-4; CDR3: CASSLYRGANTEAFF; DNA: TGTGCCAGCAGCTTGTACAGGGGTGCGAACACTGAAGCTTTCTTT
J: TRBJ1-6; size: .; D: .; V: TRBV6-1; CDR3: CASSGYGGHSPLHF; DNA: TGTGCCAGCAGTGGGTACGGGGGTCATTCACCCCTCCACTTT
J: TRBJ1-2; size: .; D: .; V: TRBV6-6; CDR3: CASQQGYYTF; DNA: TGTGCCAGCCAGCAGGGGTACTACACCTTC
J: TRBJ2-7; size: .; D: TRBD1; V: TRBV7-9; CDR3: CASSFIPTGLFFSEQYF; DNA: TGTGCCAGCAGCTTCATACCGACAGGGTTATTCTTCTCCGAGCAGTACTTC
J: TRBJ1-1; size: once; D: .; V: TRBV5-6; CDR3: CASSGSPAFMNTEAFF; DNA: TGTGCCAGCAGCGGAAGTCCAGCGTTCATGAACACTGAAGCTTTCTTT
J: TRBJ1-3; size: .; D: .; V: TRBV6-5; CDR3: CASSSSGGLGNTIYF; DNA: TGTGCCAGCAGTTCGTCCGGGGGTTTGGGAAACACCATATATTTT
J: TRBJ2-7; size: .; D: TRBD2; V: TRBV27; CDR3: CASSLVRGSSGGHAYEQYF; DNA: TGTGCCAGCAGTTTAGTCAGGGGGTCTAGCGGGGGGCATGCCTACGAGCAGTACTTC
J: TRBJ2-1; size: .; D: TRBD1; V: TRBV28; CDR3: CAMGDSSYNEQFF; DNA: TGTGCTATGGGGGACAGCTCCTACAATGAGCAGTTCTTC
J: TRBJ1-2; size: .; D: .; V: TRBV6-6; CDR3: CASSYPQTADGYTF; DNA: TGTGCCAGCAGTTACCCCCAGACTGCGGATGGCTACACCTTC
J: TRBJ1-4; size: .; D: .; V: TRBV7-2; CDR3: CASSATGLNEKLFF; DNA: TGTGCCAGCAGCGCCACAGGGCTAAATGAAAAACTGTTTTTT
J: TRBJ2-1; size: .; D: .; V: TRBV5-6; CDR3: CASSLTGRNSYNEQFF; DNA: TGTGCCAGCAGCTTGACAGGTAGAAACTCCTACAATGAGCAGTTCTTC
J: TRBJ1-5; size: .; D: .; V: TRBV18; CDR3: CASSPSGGPEPQHF; DNA: TGTGCCAGCTCACCGAGTGGCGGCCCCGAGCCCCAGCATTTT
J: TRBJ2-1; size: .; D: TRBD2; V: TRBV11-2; CDR3: CASSPRTSGGTVNNEQFF; DNA: TGTGCCAGCAGCCCAAGGACTAGCGGGGGGACCGTGAACAATGAGCAGTTCTTC
J: TRBJ2-1; size: few; D: .; V: TRBV12-5; CDR3: CASGLPGNEQFF; DNA: TGTGCTAGTGGTTTGCCCGGGAATGAGCAGTTCTTC
J: TRBJ1-3; size: .; D: TRBD1; V: TRBV15; CDR3: CATSGRPGQGRKPGNTIYF; DNA: TGTGCCACCAGCGGCAGACCGGGACAGGGAAGAAAACCTGGAAACACCATATATTTT
J: TRBJ1-1; size: .; D: .; V: TRBV6-1; CDR3: CASSERGGTEAFF; DNA: TGTGCCAGCAGTGAACGGGGGGGCACTGAAGCTTTCTTT
J: TRBJ1-2; size: .; D: .; V: TRBV7-9; CDR3: CASSTHNYGYTF; DNA: TGTGCCAGCAGCACTCATAACTATGGCTACACCTTC
J: TRBJ2-3; size: .; D: .; V: TRBV14; CDR3: CASSRLMSTDTQYF; DNA: TGTGCCAGCAGCCGACTGATGAGCACAGATACGCAGTATTTT
J: TRBJ2-5; size: .; D: .; V: TRBV5-6; CDR3: CASSSSPGQETQYF; DNA: TGTGCCAGCAGCTCCTCTCCCGGGCAAGAGACCCAGTACTTC
J: TRBJ1-2; size: .; D: .; V: TRBV4-3; CDR3: CASSHREADYGYTF; DNA: TGCGCCAGCAGCCACCGGGAGGCCGACTATGGCTACACCTTC
J: TRBJ2-1; size: .; D: .; V: TRBV19; CDR3: CASRARGYNEQFF; DNA: TGTGCCAGTAGGGCCCGGGGGTACAATGAGCAGTTCTTC